This TCR beta chain was sequenced in a study of CD8+ T cells in alopecia areata. Study outcomes and limitations: Shared TCR sequences were less clear between patients than in mice, possibly partly from HLA diversity.

CDR3 length: 14 amino acids. V lost 3 bases and J lost 5, with 13 bases in between. CDR1 and CDR2 from the germline V gene are SGHAT and FQNNGV. RNA, once extracted, was reverse transcribed into cDNA for use as the sequencing template. Sequenced by immunoSEQ multiplex PCR; TCRdb stores in-frame clones only, minus some. The sample includes 110,000 or so clones, approximately 63% seen only once; the top ten take 20% to 25%. In regard to this clone: The antigen is undetermined.

V gene TRBV11-2 combines with J gene TRBJ2-5; D is undetermined. Input material: CD8+ T cells sorted from blood. The receptor's source is a human donor in good health. CDR3 region: CASSLGILWETQYF. The CDR3 nucleotides are TGTGCCAGCAGCTTGGGGATCTTATGGGAGACCCAGTACTTC.